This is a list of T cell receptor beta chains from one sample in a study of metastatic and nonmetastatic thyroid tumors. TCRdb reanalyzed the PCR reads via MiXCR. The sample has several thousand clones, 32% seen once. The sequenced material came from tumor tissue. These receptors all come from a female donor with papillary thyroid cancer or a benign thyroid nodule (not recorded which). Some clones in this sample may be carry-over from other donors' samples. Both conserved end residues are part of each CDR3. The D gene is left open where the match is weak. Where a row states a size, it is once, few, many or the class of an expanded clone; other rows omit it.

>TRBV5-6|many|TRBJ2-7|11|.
TGTGCCAGCAGCTTCTCTGGGCAGCAGTACTTC
CASSFSGQQYF
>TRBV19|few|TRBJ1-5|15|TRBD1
TGTGCCAGTCAAATGGGGGACAGGAGCAATCAGCCCCAGCATTTT
CASQMGDRSNQPQHF
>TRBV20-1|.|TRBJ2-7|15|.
TGCAGTGCTAGAGATGAGGAAGGGGCCACATACGAGCAGTACTTC
CSARDEEGATYEQYF
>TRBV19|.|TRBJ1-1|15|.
TGTGCCAGTATGTTTGGGTCCTTCGGGGCCACTGAGGCTTTCTTT
CASMFGSFGATEAFF
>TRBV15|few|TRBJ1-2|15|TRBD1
TGTGCCACCATCAGAATTATCGGACAGGACTATGGCTACACCTTC
CATIRIIGQDYGYTF
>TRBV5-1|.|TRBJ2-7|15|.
TGCGCCAGCAGCTTGGGCCCCGAGAACCCATACGAGCAGTACTTC
CASSLGPENPYEQYF
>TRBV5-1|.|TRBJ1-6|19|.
TGCGCCAGCAGCCCACTAGGTGGGCCACAAAGCTCCTATAATTCACCCCTCCACTTT
CASSPLGGPQSSYNSPLHF
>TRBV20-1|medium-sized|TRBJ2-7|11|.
TGCAGTGCCTTGGGGGGTTACGAGCAGTACTTC
CSALGGYEQYF
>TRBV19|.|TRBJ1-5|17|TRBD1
TGTGCCAGTAGTACAAATTGGGTCCCAACAGGGGGAAGGCCCCAGCATTTT
CASSTNWVPTGGRPQHF
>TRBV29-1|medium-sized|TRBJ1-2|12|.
TGCAGCGTCCGGGACCAGGGAGGTGGCTACACCTTC
CSVRDQGGGYTF
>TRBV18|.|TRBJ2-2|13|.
TGTGCCAGCTCCCCACGGGATACCGGGGAGCTGTTTTTT
CASSPRDTGELFF
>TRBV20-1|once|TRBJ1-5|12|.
TGCAGTGTCACCGATAGCAATCAGCCCCAGCATTTT
CSVTDSNQPQHF
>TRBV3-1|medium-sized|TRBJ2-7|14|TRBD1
TGTGCCAGCAAAAGGGACAGGCATTCCTACGAGCAGTACTTC
CASKRDRHSYEQYF
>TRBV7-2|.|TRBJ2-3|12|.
TGTGCCAGCAGTACCGTGACATATACGCAGTATTTT
CASSTVTYTQYF
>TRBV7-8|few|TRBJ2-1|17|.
TGTGCCAGCAGCTTACTTCAGGTCGGAGGATCCTATAATGAGCAGTTCTTC
CASSLLQVGGSYNEQFF
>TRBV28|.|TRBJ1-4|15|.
TGTGCCAGCAGTTCCGCAAGGGGCCCTAATGAAAAACTGTTTTTT
CASSSARGPNEKLFF
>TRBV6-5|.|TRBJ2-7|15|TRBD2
TGTGCCAGCAGTTACTCGGCTAGCGGAGGTTACGAGCAGTACTTC
CASSYSASGGYEQYF
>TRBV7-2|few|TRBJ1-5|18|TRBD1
TGTGCCAGCAGCTTAGCGGTACAGGGGGCAAGTGGCAATCAGCCCCAGCATTTT
CASSLAVQGASGNQPQHF
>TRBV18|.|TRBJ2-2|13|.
TGTGCCAGCTCACCACAGGACACCGGGGAGCTGTTTTTT
CASSPQDTGELFF
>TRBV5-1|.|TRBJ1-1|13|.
TGCGCCAGCAGCTCACAGGGGAACACTGAAGCTTTCTTT
CASSSQGNTEAFF
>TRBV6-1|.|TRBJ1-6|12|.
TGTGCCAGCAGTGACGTACCTTCACCCCTCCACTTT
CASSDVPSPLHF
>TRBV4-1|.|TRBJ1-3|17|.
TGCGCCAGCAGCCAAGGCGGGGTGCGATCGTCGGGAAACACCATATATTTT
CASSQGGVRSSGNTIYF
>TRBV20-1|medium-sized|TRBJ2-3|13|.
TGCAGTGCTCAGCGGGCTAGCACAGATACGCAGTATTTT
CSAQRASTDTQYF
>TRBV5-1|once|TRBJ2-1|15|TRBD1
TGCGCCAGCAGCTTGGACTCAACAGGGGTCAATGAGCAGTTCTTC
CASSLDSTGVNEQFF
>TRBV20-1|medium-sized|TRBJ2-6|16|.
TGCAGTGCTAGCAAGGGGGGCCTCTCTGGGGCCAACGTCCTGACTTTC
CSASKGGLSGANVLTF
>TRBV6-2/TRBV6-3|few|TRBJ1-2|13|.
TGTGCCAGCACTCTGATCGGGGACTATGGCTACACCTTC
CASTLIGDYGYTF
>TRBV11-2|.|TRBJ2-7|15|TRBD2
TGTGCCAGCAGCCGCCTAGCGGGAGAAGGATACGAGCAGTACTTC
CASSRLAGEGYEQYF
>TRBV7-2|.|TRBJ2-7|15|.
TGTGCCAGCAGCTACCAGGACCCACGAACCTACGAGCAGTACTTC
CASSYQDPRTYEQYF
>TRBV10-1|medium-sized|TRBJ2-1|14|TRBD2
TGCGCCAGCAGCAGACTAGCGGGAGCAGGTGAGCAGTTCTTC
CASSRLAGAGEQFF
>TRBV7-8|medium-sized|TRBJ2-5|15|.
TGTGCCAGCAGCTTAGCTGGACCTTACCAAGAGACCCAGTACTTC
CASSLAGPYQETQYF
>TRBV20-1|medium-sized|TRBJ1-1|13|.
TGCAGTGCTAGAGGTACAAGGAACACTGAAGCTTTCTTT
CSARGTRNTEAFF
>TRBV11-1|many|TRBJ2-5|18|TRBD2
TGTGCCAGCAGCTTCGGGACTAGCGGGAGATGGGGGAAAGAGACCCAGTACTTC
CASSFGTSGRWGKETQYF
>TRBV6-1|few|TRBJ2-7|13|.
TGTGCCAGCAAAAGTAGCGGTCCCAACGAGCAGTACTTT
CASKSSGPNEQYF
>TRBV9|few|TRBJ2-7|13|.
TGTGCCAGCAGCGTAGATAGTTCCTACGAGCAGTACTTC
CASSVDSSYEQYF
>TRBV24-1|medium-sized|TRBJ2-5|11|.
TGTGCCACCAGTGATTTGAACACCCAGTACTTC
CATSDLNTQYF
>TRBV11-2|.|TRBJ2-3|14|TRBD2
TGTGCCAGCAGCGTTCTAGCGGGGGAGGATACGCAGTATTTT
CASSVLAGEDTQYF
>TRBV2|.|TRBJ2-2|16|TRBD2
TGTTCGAGCGGGATGGGGCTAGCGGCGAACACCGGGGAGCTGTTTTTT
CSSGMGLAANTGELFF